The next 27 T cell receptor beta chains were all read from a single sample in a study of OX40 agonist ivuxolimab in advanced cancers. Sequencing was performed with immunoSEQ multiplex PCR; in TCRdb, only in-frame clones are kept and a portion is missing. The sample records 70,000 to 95,000 clones, about nine tenths being singletons. Sequenced here: CD4+ or CD8+ T cells sorted from blood, sampled in a trial of the OX40 agonist ivuxolimab. These receptors were obtained from an adult with an advanced solid tumor such as melanoma, head and neck, liver or kidney cancer.

This clone was counted only a few times. The chain recombines TRBV7-6 with TRBJ2-2, with a weak D call TRBD1 (5 bases). Trimming stripped 6 bases from V and 4 bases from J, with 9 bases between. CDR1 is SGHVS and CDR2 is FNYEAQ in the germline V gene. The CDR3 extends over 13 amino acids. This CDR3 is CASRTDSTGELFF. CDR3 sequence (DNA): TGTGCCAGCAGGACCGACAGCACCGGGGAGCTGTTTTTT.

Here the CDR3 DNA reads TGTGCCATCACCGCCGACAGGGACAATCAGCCCCAGCATTTT. Its translation: CAITADRDNQPQHF. The genes are TRBV6-1 and TRBJ1-5, with 7 bases fitting TRBD1. J was trimmed by 3 bases and V by 10 bases; bases with no gene match: 9. CDR1 and CDR2 (germline): MNHNS, SASEGT. CDR3 length: 14 residues.

CDR3 nucleotide sequence: TGTGCCAGCAGTGAATTGTCCGGCCTCTATGGCTACACCTTC. This gives the protein CASSELSGLYGYTF. The chain couples TRBV2 to TRBJ1-2; D unresolved. CDR1 is SNHLY, CDR2 FYNNEI, per germline. V was shortened by 2 bases and J by 4 bases, with 11 bases between the two germline ends. This CDR3 has 14 amino acids.

CDR3 amino acids: CASSSPTVNYGYTF. CDR3 nucleotides: TGTGCCAGCAGTTCCCCGACGGTTAACTATGGCTACACCTTC. The chain combines TRBV28 with TRBJ1-2; no reliable D call. CDR3 length equals 14 residues. V was trimmed by 4 bases and J by 1 base, leaving 10 bases between them. Germline V gene sequence: CDR1 MDHEN, CDR2 SYDVKM.

This clone was detected once. This rearrangement joins TRBV15 to TRBJ2-5, with 9 bases matching TRBD2. Per the germline V gene, CDR1 is LNHNV and CDR2 is YYDKDF (reference sequence). The J segment lost 4 bases and the V segment lost 5 bases, leaving 5 bases of the junction unmatched. CDR3 size: 14 residues. The DNA for the CDR3 is TGTGCCACCAGCGGCGGGACTAGCAGAGAGACCCAGTACTTC. As protein: CATSGGTSRETQYF.

This clone has a single count. V and J are TRBV10-3 and TRBJ2-7, with 7 bases that match TRBD2. V lost 10 bases, J lost 3 bases, and 15 bases stayed unmatched. From germline, CDR1 is ENHRY and CDR2 SYGVKD. The CDR3 runs 15 residues. The CDR3 sequence is CATQTAGGGDYEQYV. For the CDR3, the DNA is TGTGCCACCCAAACTGCGGGCGGGGGAGACTACGAGCAGTACGTC.

The chain carries TRBV28 and TRBJ1-5, with 8 bases aligning to TRBD1. The V gene's germline CDR1 is MDHEN and CDR2 SYDVKM. The CDR3 totals 16 residues. V gave up 5 bases and J gave up 4 bases; unmatched junction bases: 10. The chain's CDR3 is CASSGDPGQVNQPQHF. As DNA, the CDR3 is TGTGCCAGCAGTGGCGACCCGGGACAGGTAAATCAGCCCCAGCATTTT.

This clone came up many times. V is TRBV18 and J is TRBJ2-2; 8 bases agree with TRBD2. The CDR3 runs 17 residues. V trimming: 3 bases; J trimming: 4 bases; junction bases outside the gene matches: 10. Germline V gives CDR1 KGHSH, CDR2 LQKENI. CDR3 loop: CASSPPGLGAGTGELFF. CDR3 sequence (DNA): TGTGCCAGCTCACCCCCGGGACTAGGCGCCGGCACCGGGGAGCTGTTTTTT. Drawing the rest from reference TRBV18 and TRBJ2-2, the complete variable domain is NAGVMQNPRHLVRRRGQEARLRCSPMKGHSHVYWYRQLPEEGLKFMVYLQKENIIDESGMPKERFSAEFPKEGPSILRIQQVVRGDSAAYFCASSPPGLGAGTGELFFGEGSRLTVL.

J is TRBJ1-2 and V is TRBV5-4; weak D call: TRBD1 (5 bases). Trimming pared 2 bases from V and 0 bases from J, leaving 11 bases between. The CDR3 consists of 15 residues. The germline V gene encodes CDR1 SGHNT and CDR2 YYREEE (reference sequence). Here the CDR3 reads CASSFGGDPNYGYTF. As DNA, the CDR3 is TGTGCCAGCAGCTTTGGTGGGGACCCTAACTATGGCTACACCTTC.

This chain joins TRBV4-2 and TRBJ2-1, with 15 bases aligning to TRBD2. With V trimmed by 4 bases and J by 7 bases, 2 bases remained unmatched. The CDR3 sequence is 15 residues long. CDR1 is LGHNA and CDR2 is YNFKEQ in the germline V gene. CDR3 region: CASSPGTSGGNEQFF. The CDR3 DNA sequence: TGTGCCAGCAGCCCCGGGACTAGCGGGGGGAATGAGCAGTTCTTC.

V gene TRBV9 combines with J gene TRBJ2-7; 7 bases map to TRBD1. Per germline, CDR1 SGDLS and CDR2 YYNGEE. CDR3 size: 13 residues. The junction had 1 base not matched to a gene; V was cut back by 4 bases and J by 0 bases. The DNA of the CDR3 is TGTGCCAGCAGCCGGGACAGCTCCTACGAGCAGTACTTC. Translation gives CASSRDSSYEQYF.

The V call is TRBV28, the J call TRBJ1-2, with 9 positions matching TRBD1. Germline V gene data show CDR1 as MDHEN and CDR2 as SYDVKM. J gave up 7 bases and V 8 bases, and 8 bases lay outside the gene matches. This CDR3 has 13 residues. The chain's CDR3 is CASWDRVKGGYTF. CDR3 DNA sequence: TGTGCCAGCTGGGACAGGGTCAAGGGTGGCTACACCTTC.

The chain couples TRBV30 to TRBJ2-7; no definite D call. Germline V gives CDR1 GTSNPN, CDR2 SVGIG (reference sequence). The CDR3 has 14 amino acids. The V gene lost 1 base and the J gene lost 3 bases, with 13 bases spanning the gap. CDR3 amino acids: CAWSAAVRVYEQYF. Written as DNA, the CDR3 is TGTGCCTGGAGTGCGGCAGTTAGGGTCTACGAGCAGTACTTC.

The chain is built from TRBV25-1 and TRBJ1-1; 11 bases are a match to TRBD1. The J segment lost 4 bases and the V segment lost 10 bases, leaving 8 bases of the junction unmatched. The CDR3 sequence is 14 residues long. Germline-derived CDR1 and CDR2 are MGHDK and SYGVNS. CDR3 coding DNA: TGTGCCACCGCAGGACAGGGGGCCCCCACTGAAGCTTTCTTT. Protein product: CATAGQGAPTEAFF. Full variable domain (rest looked up from reference TRBV25-1 and TRBJ1-1): EADIYQTPRYLVIGTGKKITLECSQTMGHDKMYWYQQDPGMELHLIHYSYGVNSTEKGDLSSESTVSRIRTEHFPLTLESARPSHTSQYLCATAGQGAPTEAFFGQGTRLTVV.

The V gene is TRBV19, the J gene TRBJ2-2; the D gene is possibly TRBD2 (6 bases). The germline gives CDR1 LNHDA, CDR2 SQIVND (reference sequence). This CDR3 spans 14 amino acids. V lost 7 bases and J lost 3, with 12 bases in between. The CDR3 nucleotides are TGTGCCAGTAATCCGACTAGAGACACCGGGGAGCTGTTTTTT. It is translated as CASNPTRDTGELFF.

This sequence joins TRBV7-2 and TRBJ1-6; the D is unclear. Germline V gene data show CDR1 as SGHTA and CDR2 as FQGNSA. The CDR3 covers 16 residues. V dropped 5 bases and J dropped 9 bases, with 20 bases sitting between them. This CDR3 reads CASSPMVGRTGSPLHF. CDR3 sequence (DNA): TGTGCCAGCAGCCCGATGGTGGGCAGGACGGGTTCACCCCTCCACTTT.

The chain couples TRBV30 to TRBJ2-6, with unresolved D. The germline V gene has CDR1 GTSNPN and CDR2 SVGIG (reference sequence). The CDR3 has 16 residues. With 1 base removed from V and 0 bases from J, the gap between germline ends came to 10 bases. The CDR3 sequence is CAWSGVKLSGANVLTF. As DNA, the CDR3 is TGTGCCTGGAGTGGGGTTAAGCTCTCTGGGGCCAACGTCCTGACTTTC. The full variable domain, with the rest looked up from reference TRBV30 and TRBJ2-6, is SQTIHQWPATLVQPVGSPLSLECTVEGTSNPNLYWYRQAAGRGLQLLFYSVGIGQISSEVPQNLSASRPQDRQFILSSKKLLLSDSGFYLCAWSGVKLSGANVLTFGAGSRLTVL.

This chain uses TRBV2 with TRBJ1-1, with D tentatively TRBD1 (5 bases). V lost 10 bases, J lost 0 bases, and 18 bases lay in between. CDR1 and CDR2 (germline): SNHLY, FYNNEI. The CDR3 loop spans 15 amino acids. Here the CDR3 DNA reads TGTGCCATAGATTCACAGAGGGGTTTGAACACTGAAGCTTTCTTT. Translating gives CAIDSQRGLNTEAFF.

This rearrangement joins TRBV4-1 to TRBJ1-3; 12 bases line up with TRBD1. Per the germline V gene, CDR1 is MGHRA and CDR2 is YSYEKL. The CDR3 totals 17 residues. V dropped 0 bases and J dropped 8; count of bases not matched to a gene: 8. CDR3 residues: CASSQDSGDRGLHTIYF. CDR3 bases: TGCGCCAGCAGCCAAGATAGTGGGGACAGGGGGCTTCACACCATATATTTT.

The CDR3 DNA follows: TGTGCCAGCTGGGACAGGAACACCGGGGAGCTGTTTTTT. It is translated as CASWDRNTGELFF. J is TRBJ2-2 and V is TRBV27, with 7 bases lining up with TRBD1. CDR3 length: 13 residues. Losses at the gene ends were 8 bases for V and 1 base for J; bases not matched to a gene: 1. Germline V CDR1 and CDR2: MNHEY, SMNVEV (reference sequence).

The rearrangement joins TRBV5-8 to TRBJ2-1; D unclear. Trimming took 3 bases from V and 4 from J, leaving 14 bases between them. This CDR3 is built from 15 residues. Germline V CDR1 and CDR2: SGHTS, YDEGEE. The CDR3 DNA sequence: TGTGCCAGCAGCTCGGTCCGGACCAAGTACAATGAGCAGTTCTTC. Amino acid sequence: CASSSVRTKYNEQFF.

The chain carries TRBV18 and TRBJ1-5; no clear D gene. V lost 0 bases and J lost 4, with 13 bases in between. This CDR3 region has 16 residues. The germline gives CDR1 KGHSH, CDR2 LQKENI. CDR3 sequence (DNA): TGTGCCAGCTCACCACCCGGCAGTCCTGAGAATCAGCCCCAGCATTTT. Translated, it gives CASSPPGSPENQPQHF.

The rearrangement uses TRBV9 and TRBJ2-3, with D perhaps matching TRBD1 or TRBD2 (5 bases each). Germline CDR1 is SGDLS and CDR2 is YYNGEE. The V gene lost 3 bases and the J gene lost 0 bases, with 11 bases spanning the gap. This CDR3 region has 15 residues. This chain's CDR3 is CASSGGTASTDTQYF. The CDR3 DNA is TGTGCCAGCAGCGGGGGGACGGCAAGCACAGATACGCAGTATTTT.

The rearrangement joins TRBV19 to TRBJ1-1, with 12 bases identical to TRBD1. Germline CDR1 is LNHDA and CDR2 is SQIVND (reference sequence). This CDR3 has 20 amino acids. The junction had 15 bases not matched to a gene; V was cut back by 3 bases and J by 1 base. The CDR3 is CASSMPGQGAVSISNTEAFF. CDR3 bases: TGTGCCAGTAGTATGCCGGGACAGGGGGCAGTGTCCATCTCGAACACTGAAGCTTTCTTT.

V is TRBV29-1 and J is TRBJ2-3; either TRBD1 or TRBD2 may fit D (5 bases each). The CDR3 contains 14 residues. With 3 bases removed from V and 2 bases from J, the gap between germline ends came to 12 bases. Germline loops: CDR1 SQVTM, CDR2 ANQGSEA. The CDR3 DNA is TGCAGCGTTGATCCAGTGGGGGTCACAGATACGCAGTATTTT. This encodes CSVDPVGVTDTQYF.

The chain is built from TRBV11-3 and TRBJ1-1, with D tentatively TRBD1 (5 bases). The length of the CDR3 is 14 residues. From germline, CDR1 is SGHNT and CDR2 YENEEA. V dropped 5 bases and J dropped 0 bases, with 10 bases sitting between them. Here the CDR3 reads CASSLEGVNTEAFF. The CDR3 DNA follows: TGTGCCAGCAGCCTTGAAGGGGTGAACACTGAAGCTTTCTTT.

Turning to this clone: Other DNA variants within this sample encode the same CDR3. V usage is TRBV5-4 and J usage is TRBJ2-3, with 9 bases that match TRBD2. CDR1 and CDR2 from the germline V gene are SGHNT and YYREEE (reference sequence). This CDR3 has 16 amino acids. V shed 4 bases and J 3 bases; nucleotides not matched to a gene: 9. Here the CDR3 DNA reads TGTGCCAGCAGCCTACAGCGGGGGGAAGGGACAGATACGCAGTATTTT. This codes for CASSLQRGEGTDTQYF.